This T cell receptor beta chain was documented in a study of OX40 agonist ivuxolimab in advanced cancers. Study in general: Patients in dose escalation had liver, melanoma, kidney or head and neck cancers. Findings and limits, study-wide: Expanded clones were, on average, more numerous among CD8+ T cells than CD4+.

Repertoires were generated with immunoSEQ multiplex PCR, while TCRdb's copy carries only in-frame clones and drops some. This sample has around 72,000 clones; 89% occur once, and the top ten carry about an eighth. Concerning this clone itself: Its antigen is not known.

The germline V gene encodes CDR1 SGDLS and CDR2 YYNGEE. The CDR3 is 15 amino acids. Trimming took off 0 bases at V and 4 bases at J, with 11 bases between the two ends. The sequence was obtained from an adult with an advanced solid tumor such as melanoma, head and neck, liver or kidney cancer. This specimen consisted of CD4+ or CD8+ T cells sorted from blood, obtained in a trial of the OX40 agonist ivuxolimab. The genes are TRBV9 and TRBJ1-5; maybe TRBD1 (5 bases). Here the CDR3 reads CASSVGGTGNQPQHF. The CDR3 DNA is TGTGCCAGCAGCGTAGGGGGGACGGGGAATCAGCCCCAGCATTTT.